The 27 T cell receptor beta chains below were found in one sample sequenced in a study of shared clonotypes between healthy human individuals. Assay used: immunoSEQ multiplex PCR; TCRdb lists only in-frame clones, some missing. The table lists some 1.1 million clones, 60% to 80% of them singletons. Sequenced input: memory CD4+ T cells from PBMCs. This sample's subset: CD45RA-negative fraction. The source of these receptors is a man aged 18 to 30 in good health. Some clones in this sample may be carry-over from other donors' samples.

The V and J genes are TRBV5-1 and TRBJ2-7, with 7 bases lining up with TRBD2. CDR3 length: 14 amino acids. V gave up 2 bases and J gave up 3 bases; unmatched junction bases: 5. The V gene's germline CDR1 is SGHRS and CDR2 YFSETQ. This CDR3 is CASSLQSGNYEQYF. CDR3 nucleotides: TGCGCCAGCAGCTTACAAAGCGGGAACTACGAGCAGTACTTC.

The chain employs TRBV6-4 and TRBJ2-2; 7 nucleotides agree with TRBD1. Per the germline V gene, CDR1 is MRHNA and CDR2 is SNTAGT. There are 15 residues in the CDR3. The ends lost 4 bases at V and 2 bases at J; junction bases unmatched: 4. The CDR3 coding sequence is TGTGCCAGCAGTGGACAGGGCCGAAACACCGGGGAGCTGTTTTTT. This translates into CASSGQGRNTGELFF.

This clone was observed a single time. This chain uses TRBV9 with TRBJ1-2, with 9 bases matching TRBD1. The CDR3 loop spans 15 amino acids. V lost 2 bases to trimming and J lost 8 bases; unmatched junction nucleotides: 10. Per germline, CDR1 SGDLS and CDR2 YYNGEE. The CDR3 DNA reads as TGTGCCAGCAGCGTGCGGGACAGGGCACCGGAAGGCTACACCTTC. The encoded protein is CASSVRDRAPEGYTF.

The chain recombines TRBV30 with TRBJ2-7; 10 nucleotides line up with TRBD2. The V and J ends lost 3 bases and 2 bases, in that order; junction bases with no gene match: 7. The CDR3 runs to 15 residues. Germline V gene data show CDR1 as GTSNPN and CDR2 as SVGIG (reference sequence). The CDR3 nucleotides read TGTGCCTGGAGGTCCGGGACTAGCGCTACCTACGAGCAGTACTTC. Translation: CAWRSGTSATYEQYF.

The chain has TRBV15 and TRBJ2-5, with a weak D call TRBD1 (6 bases). Germline-derived CDR1 and CDR2 are LNHNV and YYDKDF (reference sequence). Trimming shortened V by 0 bases and J by 2 bases, and 10 bases separated the two germline ends. This CDR3 comprises 15 residues. CDR3 coding DNA: TGTGCCACCAGCAGAGATGTCAGGGGACAAGAGACCCAGTACTTC. Translated: CATSRDVRGQETQYF. The whole variable domain, remainder taken from reference TRBV15 and TRBJ2-5, is DAMVIQNPRYQVTQFGKPVTLSCSQTLNHNVMYWYQQKSSQAPKLLFHYYDKDFNNEADTPDNFQSRRPNTSFCFLDIRSPGLGDTAMYLCATSRDVRGQETQYFGPGTRLLVL.

The V and J genes are TRBV6-5 and TRBJ1-1, with D hard to call. Trimming left V 7 bases short and J 2 bases short, with 17 bases between. Per germline, CDR1 MNHEY and CDR2 SVGAGI. The CDR3 extends over 15 amino acids. CDR3 coding DNA: TGTGCCAGCACCTACCGAAAACTTTTAAACACTGAAGCTTTCTTT. It is translated as CASTYRKLLNTEAFF.

This chain connects TRBV5-1 to TRBJ1-1, with D possibly TRBD1 on 5 matching bases. Germline CDR1 is SGHRS and CDR2 is YFSETQ. Trimming removed 0 bases at V and 3 bases at J, with 15 bases between. This CDR3 contains 16 residues. The CDR3 spells CASSLGSGNLYTEAFF. The DNA of the CDR3 is TGCGCCAGCAGCTTGGGCTCAGGGAACCTCTACACTGAAGCTTTCTTT.

This clone has just one count. A far larger clone is one nucleotide away, so this likely arose from a read error. This chain connects TRBV29-1 to TRBJ1-4, with 9 positions matching TRBD1. Germline assignment: CDR1 SQVTM and CDR2 ANQGSEA. The CDR3 covers 16 residues. The CDR3 nucleotides are TGCAGCGGTCCTCTCCGCCGGGACAGGGAGGACGAAAAACTGCTTTTT. Translating gives CSGPLRRDREDEKLLF.

As regards this clone: A much larger clonotype is one base distant, so this may be a read error. The CDR3, as DNA: TGTGCCGGCAGTTCCTCCTTTGACAGGGTCGGAAAACTGTTTTTT. This gives the protein CAGSSSFDRVGKLFF. The gene calls are TRBV6-9 and TRBJ1-4; TRBD1 matches 7 bases. This CDR3 comprises 15 residues. Germline lookup yields CDR1 MNHGY and CDR2 SVAAGI.

This chain uses TRBV4-3 with TRBJ2-6; D is undetermined. This CDR3 contains 17 residues. Germline CDR1 and CDR2: LGHNA and YSLEER. The V and J ends lost 0 bases and 4 bases respectively, with 13 bases between them. This chain's CDR3 is CASSQDVPLAGANVLTF. DNA for the CDR3: TGCGCCAGCAGCCAAGATGTCCCTCTTGCGGGGGCCAACGTCCTGACTTTC.

This clone was counted at least ten times. V and J are TRBV11-2 and TRBJ2-7; TRBD2 agrees at 14 bases. The CDR3 runs to 16 residues. The germline V gene encodes CDR1 SGHAT and CDR2 FQNNGV. The V segment lost 5 bases and the J segment 5 bases; nucleotides outside the gene matches: 8. The chain's CDR3 is CASSPGTSGSTNEQYF. In nucleotides, the CDR3 is TGTGCCAGCAGCCCCGGGACTAGCGGGAGCACAAACGAGCAGTACTTC.

The J gene is TRBJ2-1, the V gene TRBV29-1, with D tentatively TRBD2 (5 bases). The germline V gene encodes CDR1 SQVTM and CDR2 ANQGSEA. The germline V and J ends were trimmed by 5 bases and 12 bases, with 26 bases remaining between them. The CDR3 length is 15 residues. CDR3 protein: CSVSRRAEAYGGQFF. CDR3 DNA sequence: TGCAGCGTTTCCCGTAGGGCGGAGGCCTATGGTGGGCAGTTCTTC.

A single count supports this clone. This chain links TRBV6-6 with TRBJ2-7, with 7 bases matching TRBD1. The germline gives CDR1 MNHNY, CDR2 SVGAGI (reference sequence). The CDR3 covers 12 residues. Trimming cost V 6 bases and J 6 bases; bases outside gene matches: 5. The CDR3 reads CASSLTGTEQYF. CDR3 DNA: TGTGCCAGCAGCTTGACAGGGACCGAGCAGTACTTC.

The chain links TRBV7-8 to TRBJ2-7, with D unresolved. This CDR3 is 14 amino acids long. V was pared by 0 bases and J by 3 bases, with 9 bases between. Germline CDR1 SGHVS, CDR2 FQNEAQ. The CDR3 coding sequence is TGTGCCAGCAGCTTAGCGTCGGCCGACTACGAGCAGTACTTC. This translates into CASSLASADYEQYF.

Here the CDR3 reads CASTQREFYEQYF. CDR3 nucleotide sequence: TGTGCTAGTACCCAGCGGGAGTTCTACGAGCAGTACTTC. V is TRBV10-3 and J is TRBJ2-7; TRBD2 matches 8 bases. The CDR3 is 13 residues long. Germline CDR1 ENHRY, CDR2 SYGVKD.

Concerning this clone itself: The junction departs from germline at one end; a sequencing error may be responsible. The V call is TRBV20-1, the J call TRBJ2-5; 7 nucleotides match TRBD1. From germline, CDR1 is DFQATT and CDR2 SNEGSKA (reference sequence). This CDR3 is 11 amino acids long. CDR3 sequence: CSAGNRDSRNF. CDR3 coding DNA: TGCAGTGCTGGGAACCGGGACAGCCGCAACTTC.

The chain uses TRBV7-3 and TRBJ2-1, with 9 bases identical to TRBD2. Trimming took 3 bases from V and 2 from J; bases not matched to a gene: 5. CDR1 is SGHTA, CDR2 FQGTGA, per germline. The CDR3 contains 16 residues. CDR3 nucleotide sequence: TGTGCCAGCAGCTTGGGACTAGCTACGACCTACAATGAGCAGTTCTTC. Protein: CASSLGLATTYNEQFF.

The rearrangement joins TRBV7-6 to TRBJ2-7; D unclear. The CDR3 spans 12 residues. Trimming stripped 2 bases from V and 2 bases from J, with 4 bases between. Germline-derived CDR1 and CDR2 are SGHVS and FNYEAQ. The CDR3 sequence is CASSLLTYEQYF. CDR3 coding DNA: TGTGCCAGCAGCTTACTCACCTACGAGCAGTACTTC.

This chain uses TRBV4-3 with TRBJ2-1; TRBD2 aligns across 8 bases. V trimming: 1 base; J trimming: 10 bases; junction bases outside the gene matches: 9. Looked up from germline, CDR1 is LGHNA and CDR2 is YSLEER. The CDR3 loop spans 15 amino acids. The CDR3 spells CASSQVGAGVWEQFF. The CDR3 nucleotides read TGCGCCAGCAGCCAAGTGGGAGCGGGAGTGTGGGAGCAGTTCTTC.

This chain links TRBV29-1 with TRBJ2-1, with 10 nucleotides matching TRBD1. There are 13 residues in the CDR3. Germline CDR1 is SQVTM and CDR2 is ANQGSEA. V trimming: 3 bases; J trimming: 6 bases; junction bases outside the gene matches: 2. CDR3 region: CSVEGTGANEQFF. The CDR3 nucleotides read TGCAGCGTTGAGGGGACAGGGGCCAATGAGCAGTTCTTC.

The V and J genes are TRBV19 and TRBJ2-7; TRBD1 agrees at 9 bases. The CDR3 sequence is 17 residues long. Germline assignment: CDR1 LNHDA and CDR2 SQIVND (reference sequence). Trimming at V came to 6 bases and at J to 3 bases, leaving 15 bases not matched to a gene. Written as DNA, the CDR3 is TGTGCCAGTAGACGGCACAGCACAGGGGGCGCCGGCTACGAGCAGTACTTC. Translating gives CASRRHSTGGAGYEQYF.

The chain employs TRBV28 and TRBJ2-2; D is perhaps TRBD2 (6 bases). Trimming stripped 6 bases from V and 0 bases from J, with 17 bases between. This CDR3 has 17 amino acids. Germline CDR1 MDHEN, CDR2 SYDVKM. The CDR3 protein is CASSLPLAGTNTGELFF. The CDR3 DNA sequence: TGTGCCAGCAGCCTTCCGTTGGCGGGAACGAACACCGGGGAGCTGTTTTTT.

This rearrangement joins TRBV5-6 to TRBJ2-7; D is unresolved. The germline CDR1 and CDR2 sequences are SGHDT and YYEEEE. This CDR3 has 13 residues. V was cut by 4 bases and J by 6 bases, with 14 bases left in between. The CDR3 DNA reads TGTGCCAGCAGCCCCCGGCTCCACGGCGAGCAGTACTTC. It encodes CASSPRLHGEQYF.

The chain is built from TRBV5-1 and TRBJ2-3; D may correspond to TRBD1 or TRBD2 (5 bases each). The CDR3 covers 17 residues. CDR1 is SGHRS, CDR2 YFSETQ, per germline. The ends were cut back, 0 bases at V and 0 bases at J, with 14 bases in the middle. This CDR3 reads CASSLALAGASTDTQYF. The CDR3 nucleotides are TGCGCCAGCAGCTTGGCCCTAGCCGGGGCTAGCACAGATACGCAGTATTTT. The full variable domain, rest sourced from reference TRBV5-1 and TRBJ2-3, is KAGVTQTPRYLIKTRGQQVTLSCSPISGHRSVSWYQQTPGQGLQFLFEYFSETQRNKGNFPGRFSGRQFSNSRSEMNVSTLELGDSALYLCASSLALAGASTDTQYFGPGTRLTVL.

The chain is built from TRBV5-1 and TRBJ2-5; TRBD2 aligns across 12 bases. The CDR3 length is 18 residues. The ends lost 0 bases at V and 4 bases at J; junction bases unmatched: 10. CDR1 and CDR2 from the germline V gene are SGHRS and YFSETQ. CDR3 in amino acids: CASSLEPGGLAGIETQYF. The CDR3 bases are TGCGCCAGCAGCTTGGAACCGGGCGGACTAGCGGGAATAGAGACCCAGTACTTC.

This CDR3 is CASSSQRESYNEQFF. In DNA form, the CDR3 reads TGTGCCAGCAGTTCCCAGCGGGAGTCCTACAATGAGCAGTTCTTC. The chain has TRBV11-2 and TRBJ2-1; TRBD2 aligns across 8 bases. CDR3 size: 15 residues. V lost 6 bases to trimming and J lost 1 base; unmatched junction nucleotides: 5. Germline values: CDR1 SGHAT, CDR2 FQNNGV.

The V call is TRBV9, the J call TRBJ2-2; D remains ambiguous. V lost 0 bases to trimming and J lost 3 bases, with 6 bases between them. Germline loops: CDR1 SGDLS, CDR2 YYNGEE. The CDR3 extends over 14 amino acids. The CDR3 loop is CASSVDSYTGELFF. CDR3 sequence (DNA): TGTGCCAGCAGCGTAGATTCGTACACCGGGGAGCTGTTTTTT.